This T cell receptor beta chain was sequenced during a study of cytomegalovirus exposure and HLA in healthy donors. This CDR3 comprises 12 residues. V was pared by 10 bases and J by 6 bases, with 15 bases between. CDR1 is MNHEY and CDR2 is SVGAGI in the germline V gene. PCR was performed using 60 Vbeta and 13 Jbeta primers. In the source study's methods: Some 9.9 million of tens of millions of unique TCR beta chains were shared, per a later count. Some clones are missing from TCRdb's copy, which holds only in-frame ones; the method was immunoSEQ multiplex PCR. That table furnishes V, J and clone size, whereas the DNA furnished D and trimming. The sample comprises over 150,000 clones, about 80% of which are singletons, and 1% rests with the top ten. On this clone itself: The target antigen is unknown.

General study results and limits: It was taken for granted in presence/absence analyses that sequencing depth across donors was roughly uniform.

Sequenced sample: PBMCs. This sequence was found in a woman between 50 and 59 years old in good health and CMV-seropositive. The chain combines TRBV6-5 with TRBJ1-2; unclear D gene. The CDR3, as DNA: TGTGCCACACGGACCGGGATCCATGGCTACACCTTC. It translates to CATRTGIHGYTF.